The next 21 T cell receptor beta chains were all read from a single sample in a study of shared clonotypes between healthy human individuals. Profiled with immunoSEQ multiplex PCR; TCRdb holds only in-frame clones, not every one. The sample lists around 2,000,000 clones; roughly 95% were seen once. Material: naive CD4+ T cells sorted from blood. Subset meaning: CD45RA+ positively selected. The origin of the receptors is a man aged 18 to 30 in good health.

Points on this clone: Other DNA sequences in this sample translate to the same CDR3. This chain connects TRBV9 to TRBJ1-2, with D hard to call. V was clipped by 0 bases and J by 0 bases, with 3 bases between them. The CDR3 totals 13 residues. Germline V gene data show CDR1 as SGDLS and CDR2 as YYNGEE. CDR3 nucleotides: TGTGCCAGCAGCGTAGGGCCTAACTATGGCTACACCTTC. It yields the protein CASSVGPNYGYTF.

With respect to this clone: Other DNA variants within this sample encode the same CDR3. This sequence joins TRBV5-1 and TRBJ2-1; D tentatively reads TRBD1 or TRBD2 (5 bases each). Germline CDR1 and CDR2: SGHRS and YFSETQ. The V end was cut by 0 bases, the J end by 0 bases, with 10 bases between. The CDR3 sequence is 16 residues long. The CDR3 protein is CASSLGGTSSYNEQFF. The CDR3 DNA follows: TGCGCCAGCAGCTTGGGAGGGACGAGCTCCTACAATGAGCAGTTCTTC.

Remarks on this clone: Within the sample, other DNA sequences also encode this same CDR3. This chain links TRBV5-1 with TRBJ2-3, with D tentatively TRBD1 (6 bases). The length of the CDR3 is 14 residues. V lost 0 bases and J 6 bases, leaving 11 bases between the germline ends. From germline, CDR1 is SGHRS and CDR2 YFSETQ. CDR3 nucleotides: TGCGCCAGCAGCTTGGGTGGGGGCCTCGATACGCAGTATTTT. This sequence encodes CASSLGGGLDTQYF.

This clone was observed a single time. The chain links TRBV6-1 to TRBJ1-6, with 7 bases matching TRBD1. CDR3 length equals 15 residues. CDR1 is MNHNS and CDR2 is SASEGT in the germline V gene. The V gene end was trimmed by 8 bases and the J gene end by 3 bases; junction bases not matched to a gene: 7. The CDR3 nucleotides read TGTGCCAGCTTCTCTCGACAGGGCTATAATTCACCCCTCCACTTT. Its protein product is CASFSRQGYNSPLHF.

Points on this clone: Other DNA sequences from this sample encode an identical CDR3 as well. The V call is TRBV7-2, the J call TRBJ2-1, with D perhaps TRBD1 or TRBD2 (5 bases each). CDR1 and CDR2 (germline): SGHTA, FQGNSA. CDR3 length equals 14 residues. With 4 bases removed from V and 4 bases from J, the gap between germline ends came to 11 bases. For the CDR3, the DNA is TGTGCCAGCAGCTCCCGGGGCTCGTACAATGAGCAGTTCTTC. Its translation: CASSSRGSYNEQFF.

V is TRBV6-5 and J is TRBJ1-1; D not resolved. Germline CDR1 and CDR2: MNHEY and SVGAGI. This CDR3 comprises 13 residues. Trimming took 7 bases from V and 1 from J, leaving 10 bases between them. CDR3 sequence (DNA): TGTGCCAGCATAAAAGAAACGAACACTGAAGCTTTCTTT. Translating it yields CASIKETNTEAFF.

V usage is TRBV29-1 and J usage is TRBJ2-7, with 9 bases lining up with TRBD1. V was pared by 6 bases and J by 3 bases, with 12 bases of the junction left unmatched. CDR1 and CDR2 (germline): SQVTM, ANQGSEA. The CDR3 length is 15 residues. This CDR3 reads CSVRTQDRGFYEQYF. DNA for the CDR3: TGCAGCGTCCGAACCCAAGACAGGGGGTTCTACGAGCAGTACTTC.

The gene calls are TRBV4-1 and TRBJ2-7; 7 bases are a match to TRBD1. Germline V gives CDR1 MGHRA, CDR2 YSYEKL. With V trimmed by 3 bases and J by 3 bases, 14 bases remained unmatched. The CDR3 loop spans 17 amino acids. CDR3 in amino acids: CASSHGLPGQKNYEQYF. The CDR3 DNA reads as TGCGCCAGCAGCCATGGACTCCCGGGACAGAAAAACTACGAGCAGTACTTC.

The chain recombines TRBV2 with TRBJ1-2; possibly TRBD1 for D (5 bases). Germline CDR1 reads SNHLY; CDR2 reads FYNNEI. CDR3 size: 14 residues. The germline V and J ends were trimmed by 7 bases and 0 bases, with 12 bases remaining between them. CDR3 in DNA: TGTGCCAGCACCGGGGGGGTTTCTAACTATGGCTACACCTTC. This gives the protein CASTGGVSNYGYTF.

V is TRBV2 and J is TRBJ1-1; 11 bases line up with TRBD1. The CDR3 spans 15 residues. Per germline, CDR1 SNHLY and CDR2 FYNNEI. V lost 7 bases, J lost 1 base, and 5 bases stayed unmatched. CDR3 sequence (DNA): TGTGCCAGCACTGGGACAGGGGGAGGGAACACTGAAGCTTTCTTT. It encodes CASTGTGGGNTEAFF.

The rearrangement uses TRBV30 and TRBJ1-6, with 8 bases aligning to TRBD1. Germline V gene data show CDR1 as GTSNPN and CDR2 as SVGIG (reference sequence). The CDR3 has 16 residues. The V segment lost 4 bases and the J segment 5 bases; nucleotides outside the gene matches: 10. The CDR3 nucleotides read TGTGCCTGGACCAAGGACAGGGAGATTAATAATTCACCCCTCCACTTT. Translating gives CAWTKDREINNSPLHF.

Written as DNA, the CDR3 is TGTGCCAGCAGTCTTCACACCGGGGAGCTGTTTTTT. It specifies CASSLHTGELFF. This chain joins TRBV6-6 and TRBJ2-2; no definite D call. CDR1 and CDR2 from the germline V gene are MNHNY and SVGAGI (reference sequence). V shed 5 bases and J shed 3 bases, with 4 bases lying between them. This CDR3 region has 12 residues.

This rearrangement joins TRBV29-1 to TRBJ2-7; D tentatively fits TRBD1 or TRBD2 (5 bases each). Trimming pared 7 bases from V and 3 bases from J, leaving 16 bases between. Per the germline V gene, CDR1 is SQVTM and CDR2 is ANQGSEA. The CDR3 is made up of 13 amino acids. CDR3 in DNA: TGCAGCGCCTTAACTGGGACCTTCTACGAGCAGTACTTC. It translates to CSALTGTFYEQYF.

The rearrangement links TRBV5-8 to TRBJ1-3; D unresolved. In germline, CDR1 is SGHTS, CDR2 YDEGEE. CDR3 length equals 14 residues. Trimming removed 1 base from V and 1 base from J, with 6 bases in between. The CDR3, as DNA: TGTGCCAGCAGCTTGAAGGGATCTGGAAACACCATATATTTT. It specifies CASSLKGSGNTIYF.

The V gene is TRBV11-3, the J gene TRBJ2-2, with TRBD2 matching over 7 bases. Trimming cost V 4 bases and J 1 base; bases outside gene matches: 12. The CDR3 sequence is 18 residues long. Germline V gene sequence: CDR1 SGHNT, CDR2 YENEEA. CDR3 region: CASSSGPTPGGNTGELFF. The CDR3 nucleotides are TGTGCCAGCAGCTCCGGACCCACACCGGGGGGGAACACCGGGGAGCTGTTTTTT.

This clone was observed a handful of times. The chain couples TRBV19 to TRBJ2-1, with 7 bases aligning to TRBD2. The germline V gene encodes CDR1 LNHDA and CDR2 SQIVND (reference sequence). The CDR3 length is 15 residues. V lost 5 bases and J lost 1; bases outside the gene matches: 5. The CDR3, as DNA: TGTGCCAGTAGTGTTACTAGCGATTCCTACAATGAGCAGTTCTTC. It translates to CASSVTSDSYNEQFF.

Of note for this clone: Other DNA sequences in the sample encode the same CDR3. This sequence joins TRBV6-5 and TRBJ2-5; a weak D match, TRBD1 (6 bases). This CDR3 has 14 amino acids. Germline V gives CDR1 MNHEY, CDR2 SVGAGI. V lost 2 bases, J lost 2 bases, and 9 bases lay in between. CDR3 coding DNA: TGTGCCAGCAGTTACGGGACACTTCAAGAGACCCAGTACTTC. This codes for CASSYGTLQETQYF.

The chain carries TRBV7-5 and TRBJ2-4; TRBD2 is the table's D call and was not checked against the DNA. TRBV7-5 is annotated as a pseudogene. The CDR3 covers 16 residues. The CDR3, as DNA: TGTGCCAGAAGCCCCCGCCCCGAGGAAGCCAAAAACATTCAGTACTTC. This gives the protein CARSPRPEEAKNIQYF.

As to this clone: This may arise from a read error, as a much more abundant clone is one base away. The chain carries TRBV7-8 and TRBJ1-5, with 10 bases matching TRBD1. J was trimmed by 3 bases and V by 5 bases; bases with no gene match: 4. The CDR3 loop spans 15 amino acids. Germline V gene lookup returns CDR1 SGHVS and CDR2 FQNEAQ. The DNA of the CDR3 is TGTGCCAGCAGCCCCGGGACAGGGGACAATCAGCCCCAGCATTTT. This sequence encodes CASSPGTGDNQPQHF.

The gene calls are TRBV6-4 and TRBJ2-3, with 8 bases lining up with TRBD2. Germline values: CDR1 MRHNA, CDR2 SNTAGT. This CDR3 region has 15 residues. After removal of 2 bases from V and 7 bases from J, the junction contained 8 bases not matched to a gene. CDR3 residues: CASSDGVAGTYTQYF. CDR3 sequence (DNA): TGTGCCAGCAGTGACGGGGTAGCGGGGACTTATACGCAGTATTTT.

J is TRBJ1-2 and V is TRBV10-3, with TRBD1 identical over 7 bases. The CDR3 is 13 residues long. V shed 10 bases and J 6 bases; nucleotides not matched to a gene: 11. Per the germline V gene, CDR1 is ENHRY and CDR2 is SYGVKD. The CDR3 DNA sequence: TGTGCCACCGCGACAGGGAGAGAGGATGGCTACACCTTC. Translating it yields CATATGREDGYTF.